This TCR beta chain stems from a study of T cell changes during pregnancy in multiple sclerosis. Sequencing used immunoSEQ multiplex PCR; TCRdb keeps in-frame clones, though not all of them. The top ten clones hold roughly 0.42% of a sample with roughly 29,000 clones, 85% to 95% of them seen once. This clone is a singleton in its sample. With 1 base removed from V and 6 bases from J, the gap between germline ends came to 15 bases. The germline gives CDR1 SEHNR, CDR2 FQNEAQ (reference sequence). The CDR3 contains 15 residues. This rearrangement joins TRBV7-9 to TRBJ1-1, with D tentatively TRBD1 (6 bases). The TCR comes from a female donor with multiple sclerosis, enrolled in a pregnancy study. This specimen was CD4+ T cells from peripheral blood mononuclear cells, taken after pregnancy. The CDR3 here is CASSLEFGRGPEAFF. In DNA form, the CDR3 reads TGTGCCAGCAGCTTAGAGTTCGGCAGGGGACCTGAAGCTTTCTTT.